Below are 5 T cell receptor beta chains sequenced from a single sample in a study of low-dose radiotherapy and immunotherapy resistance in tumors. The PCR that amplified TCRs ran for around 20 cycles, relying on a constant-region primer and a V-primer adapter. TCRdb called the reads again in MiXCR, with one record for every CDR3 protein. The repertoire holds some 45,000 distinct CDR3 sequences, with approximately 12% as singletons. Stated time point: before trial treatment. The specimen was PBMCs, collected before treatment. These receptor sequences come from a female donor with ovarian cancer.

Many counts were recorded for this clonotype. The chain joins TRBV19 to TRBJ2-6, with 13 bases that match TRBD2. The CDR3 has 20 amino acids. Germline V gene sequence: CDR1 LNHDA, CDR2 SQIVND (reference sequence). Trimming at V came to 4 bases and at J to 2 bases, leaving 11 bases not matched to a gene. This CDR3 reads CASSTFRRGLAGPGANVLTF. CDR3 bases: TGTGCCAGTAGTACGTTTCGGCGGGGACTAGCGGGGCCTGGGGCCAACGTCCTGACTTTC.

This clonotype has a count of ten or more. The rearrangement links TRBV7-3 to TRBJ2-5, with D perhaps matching TRBD2 (6 bases). The CDR3 extends over 15 amino acids. CDR1 SGHTA and CDR2 FQGTGA come from the germline V gene. Between the trimmed V and J ends, which lost 5 bases and 5 bases, there was a span of 18 bases. In DNA form, the CDR3 reads TGTGCCAGCAGCCTCCAGGACTACCCCGGGGAGACCCAGTACTTC. Translated: CASSLQDYPGETQYF.

Concerning this clonotype itself: This likely stems from a read error, as it lies one base from a far larger clone. The chain joins TRBV6-8 to TRBJ2-1; D uncertain. Trimming shortened V by 7 bases and J by 10 bases, and 20 bases separated the two germline ends. Germline CDR1 and CDR2: MNHGY and SAAAGT. The CDR3 loop spans 14 amino acids. CDR3 sequence reads: CASTRNGIGYEQFF. CDR3 nucleotide sequence: TGTGCCAGCACCCGAAACGGAATCGGGTACGAGCAGTTCTTC.

This clonotype was counted many times. The gene calls are TRBV20-1 and TRBJ1-1, with TRBD1 as a possible D gene (5 bases). Per the germline V gene, CDR1 is DFQATT and CDR2 is SNEGSKA (reference sequence). The CDR3 extends over 13 amino acids. V lost 6 bases, J lost 3 bases, and 14 bases lay in between. The CDR3 protein is CSAPGLRDTEAFF. The CDR3 DNA sequence: TGCAGTGCACCGGGACTACGGGACACTGAAGCTTTCTTT.

The chain employs TRBV13 and TRBJ2-1, with unresolved D. The CDR3 extends over 15 amino acids. Trimming removed 6 bases at V and 5 bases at J, with 17 bases between. Germline lookup yields CDR1 PRHDT and CDR2 FYEKMQ (reference sequence). The CDR3 DNA follows: TGTGCCAGCAGTGAAGCGCACGGGCTGAACAATGAGCAGTTCTTC. Translation gives CASSEAHGLNNEQFF. Together with reference TRBV13 and TRBJ2-1, the CDR3 gives the full variable domain: AAGVIQSPRHLIKEKRETATLKCYPIPRHDTVYWYQQGPGQDPQFLISFYEKMQSDKGSIPDRFSAQQFSDYHSELNMSSLELGDSALYFCASSEAHGLNNEQFFGPGTRLTVL.